This T cell receptor (beta chain) stems from a study of T cells in women clearing cervical HPV infection (dated by TCRdb to between 2017 and 2018). With respect to the entire study: Cases were approximately 25 women with histologically confirmed HPV16-related CIN3 or worse, including 2 invasive cancers. The 25 controls were women who cleared a single incident HPV16 infection within 12 months without developing precancer or cancer. Case blood was taken at the visit when the lesion was first identified, whereas control blood was taken when infection was no longer detected. For cases, the median interval between lesion detection and blood sampling was more than 130 days, with an interquartile range of about 85 to 220 days. HLA typing was available for only a few women, so HLA type could not be excluded as a confounder. This exploratory proof-of-principle case-control study, nested within the Guanacaste HPV Natural History Study in Costa Rica, compared TCR repertoires among women with different cervical HPV16 outcomes. Cases were matched to controls by age within five years and by the year the sample was collected. Cases had a median age of around 32 years compared with just over 37 for controls, and baseline characteristics showed no significant differences between the groups. In the parent cohort, some 10,000 women aged 18 or older were enrolled in Guanacaste, Costa Rica, during about 1993 to 1994 and were followed for seven years. As quality controls, five blinded duplicates were added to each group, bringing the total to roughly 60 samples made up of about 50 participants and some ten replicates. What the research found in general, with its limitations: The cross-sectional design could not show whether associations preceded infection or resulted from it; effector/memory subsets and HPV-specific T cells were not isolated. Random forest classifiers combining richness and V gene abundances distinguished cases from controls with an estimated AUC of just under 0.85. Because the number of T cells in each sample was unknown, differences in richness could reflect differing T-cell content rather than repertoire biology. TRBV6-7 relative abundance was lower in cases than in controls (roughly 0.12% versus 0.17%; Bonferroni P = 0.0008). Significantly higher TCR repertoire richness was observed in CIN3+ cases than in controls across sequencing depths, whereas no difference in evenness was found.

V is cut back by 3 bases and J by 7 bases, with 12 bases in the junction unmatched. The germline V gene gives CDR1 as KGHSH and CDR2 as LQKENI. From its cysteine to its phenylalanine, the CDR3 spans 16 amino acids. The DNA covers only part of the CDR3, 39 bases in frame from base 1. About this clone itself: Its recognized antigen is unknown. Read coverage stops 3 residues before the CDR3 terminus; the germline J gene supplies the remainder.

Every participant had a single incident cervical HPV16 infection, and prevalent HPV16 infections were excluded. Cervical HPV DNA was detected with MY09/MY11 PCR, and genotyping was done with dot-blot hybridization. Around 16 mL of heparinized blood was centrifuged, after which the buffy coat was aliquoted, frozen at -30 degrees C, and then stored at -80 degrees C. Genomic DNA was extracted from buffy coat specimens using QIAGEN kits. Using the immunoSEQ assay, multiplex PCR amplified TCR beta CDR3 regions from an average of about 1,300 ng of genomic DNA per sample. To correct primer bias, the assay used a complete synthetic TCR repertoire to set an amplification baseline. The amplicons were sequenced using the Illumina platform. Per the authors' processing: Error correction of the sequences involved clustering with frequency ratios plus a modified nearest-neighbor algorithm, after which the sequences were analyzed in the immunoSEQ Analyzer using IMGT gene definitions. At each rarefaction depth, TCR richness and evenness were averaged over 20 rarefaction repeats, and samples with fewer sequences than the depth were excluded. Wilcoxon rank sum tests with FDR correction were used to compare relative abundances of V, D and J genes between the groups. An intraclass correlation of around 96% for TCR richness and an average of around 82% across some 70 gene segments were obtained from the blinded duplicates. In its TCRdb copy, this immuneACCESS table keeps in-frame sequences only and misses some clones. Where compared with another copy, unresolved V genes explain less than half of these, and the others have no known cause. That table gives V, J and clone size, and the DNA gave D and trimming. The record for this sample contains about 15,000 clones. The ten largest clones take up roughly 8.2% of the sample.

This TCR derives from a woman aged 18 to 75 with a cervical HPV16 infection that either progressed to CIN3+ or cleared (not recorded which). The chain links TRBV18 with TRBJ2-1, and 7 junction bases match TRBD2. The specimen sequenced was blood buffy coat. The CDR3 in this case is CASSPLSQAGYNEQFF. The CDR3 bases that were read are TGTGCCAGCTCACCGTTGAGCCAAGCGGGGTATAATGAG.